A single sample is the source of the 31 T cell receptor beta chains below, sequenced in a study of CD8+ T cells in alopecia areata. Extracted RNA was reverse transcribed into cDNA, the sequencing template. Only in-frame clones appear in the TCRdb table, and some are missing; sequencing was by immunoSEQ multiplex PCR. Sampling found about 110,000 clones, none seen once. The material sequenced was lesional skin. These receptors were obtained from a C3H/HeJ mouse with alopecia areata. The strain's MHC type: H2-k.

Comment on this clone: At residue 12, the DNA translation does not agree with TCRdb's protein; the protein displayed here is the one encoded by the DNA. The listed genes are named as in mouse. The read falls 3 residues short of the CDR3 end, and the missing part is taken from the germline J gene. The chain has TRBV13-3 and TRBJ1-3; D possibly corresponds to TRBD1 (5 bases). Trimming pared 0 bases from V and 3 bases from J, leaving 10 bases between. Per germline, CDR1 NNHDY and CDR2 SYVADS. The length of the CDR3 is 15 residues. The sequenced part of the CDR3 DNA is TGTGCCAGCAGTGATGCCTCAGGGTTTGGAAATACG. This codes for CASSDASGFGNT. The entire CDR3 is CASSDASGFGNTLYF. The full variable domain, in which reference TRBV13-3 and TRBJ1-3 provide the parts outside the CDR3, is EAAVTQSPRSKVAVTGGKVTLSCHQTNNHDYMYWYRQDTGHGLRLIHYSYVADSTEKGDIPDGYKASRPSQENFSLILELASLSQTAVYFCASSDASGFGNTLYFGEGSRLIVV.

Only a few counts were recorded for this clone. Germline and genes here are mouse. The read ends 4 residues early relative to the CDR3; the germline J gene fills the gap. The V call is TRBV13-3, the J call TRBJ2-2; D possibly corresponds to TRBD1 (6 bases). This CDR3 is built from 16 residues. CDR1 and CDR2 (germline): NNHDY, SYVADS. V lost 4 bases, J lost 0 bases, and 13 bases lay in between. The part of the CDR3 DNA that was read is TGTGCCAGCAGTTCTGGGACACAAGCAAACACCGGG. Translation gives CASSSGTQANTG. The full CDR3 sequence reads CASSSGTQANTGQLYF.

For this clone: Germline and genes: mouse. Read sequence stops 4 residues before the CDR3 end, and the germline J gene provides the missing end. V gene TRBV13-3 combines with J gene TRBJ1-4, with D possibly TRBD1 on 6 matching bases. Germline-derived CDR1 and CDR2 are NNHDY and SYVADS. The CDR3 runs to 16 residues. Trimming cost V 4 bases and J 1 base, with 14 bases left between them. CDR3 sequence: CASSSTGTSSNERLFF. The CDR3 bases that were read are TGTGCCAGCAGTTCAACCGGGACAAGTTCCAACGAA.

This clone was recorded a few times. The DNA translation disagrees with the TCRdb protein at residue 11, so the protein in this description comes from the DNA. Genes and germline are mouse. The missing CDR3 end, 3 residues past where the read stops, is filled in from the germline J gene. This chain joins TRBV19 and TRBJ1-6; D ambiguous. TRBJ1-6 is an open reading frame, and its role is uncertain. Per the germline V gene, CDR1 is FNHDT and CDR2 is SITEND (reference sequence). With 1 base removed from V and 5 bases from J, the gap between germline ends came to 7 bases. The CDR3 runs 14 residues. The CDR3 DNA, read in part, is TGTGCCAGCAGTATACGCAGAAATAATTCGCCC. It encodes CASSIRRNNSP. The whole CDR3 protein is CASSIRRNNSPLYF.

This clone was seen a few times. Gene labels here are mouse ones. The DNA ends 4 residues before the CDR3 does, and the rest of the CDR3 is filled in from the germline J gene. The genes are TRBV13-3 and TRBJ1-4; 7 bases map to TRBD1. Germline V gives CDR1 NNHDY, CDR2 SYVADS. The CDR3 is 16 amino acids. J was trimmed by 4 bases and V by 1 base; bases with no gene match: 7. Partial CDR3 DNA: TGTGCCAGCAGTGATCTTGACAGGGAATTCAACGAA. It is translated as CASSDLDREFNE. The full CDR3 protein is CASSDLDREFNERLFF.

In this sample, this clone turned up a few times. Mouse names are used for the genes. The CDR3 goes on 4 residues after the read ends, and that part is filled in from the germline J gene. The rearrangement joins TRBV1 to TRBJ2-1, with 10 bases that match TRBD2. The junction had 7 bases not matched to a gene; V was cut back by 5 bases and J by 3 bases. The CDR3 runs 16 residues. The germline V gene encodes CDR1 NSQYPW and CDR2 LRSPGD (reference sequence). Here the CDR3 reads CTCSPLGGRGYAEQFF. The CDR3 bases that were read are TGCACCTGCAGTCCCCTGGGGGGGCGGGGCTATGCT.

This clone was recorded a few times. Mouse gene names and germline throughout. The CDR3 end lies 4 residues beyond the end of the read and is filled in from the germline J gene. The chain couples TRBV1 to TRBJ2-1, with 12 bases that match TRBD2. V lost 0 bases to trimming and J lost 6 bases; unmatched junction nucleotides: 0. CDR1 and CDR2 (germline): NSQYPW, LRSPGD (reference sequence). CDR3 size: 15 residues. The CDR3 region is CTCSAEDWGGAEQFF. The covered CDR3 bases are TGCACCTGCAGTGCAGAGGACTGGGGGGGTGCT. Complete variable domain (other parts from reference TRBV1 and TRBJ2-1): VTLLEQNPRWRLVPRGQAVNLRCILKNSQYPWMSWYQQDLQKQLQWLFTLRSPGDKEVKSLPGADYLATRVTDTELRLQVANMSQGRTLYCTCSAEDWGGAEQFFGPGTRLTVL.

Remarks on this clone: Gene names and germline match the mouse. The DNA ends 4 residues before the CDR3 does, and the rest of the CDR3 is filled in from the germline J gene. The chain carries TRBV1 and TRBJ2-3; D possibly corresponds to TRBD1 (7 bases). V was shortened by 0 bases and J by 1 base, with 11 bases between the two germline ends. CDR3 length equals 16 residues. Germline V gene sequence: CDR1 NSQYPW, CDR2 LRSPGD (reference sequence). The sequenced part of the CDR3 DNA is TGCACCTGCAGTGCAGATTTCAGGGGGGGTGCAGAA. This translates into CTCSADFRGGAE. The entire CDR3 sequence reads CTCSADFRGGAETLYF.

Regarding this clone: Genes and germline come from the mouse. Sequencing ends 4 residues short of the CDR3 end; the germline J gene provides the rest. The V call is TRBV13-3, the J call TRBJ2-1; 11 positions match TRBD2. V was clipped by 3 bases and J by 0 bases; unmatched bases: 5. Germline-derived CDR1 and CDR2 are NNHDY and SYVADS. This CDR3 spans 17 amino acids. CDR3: CASSVRTGGINYAEQFF. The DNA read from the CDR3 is TGTGCCAGCAGTGTCCGGACTGGGGGGATTAACTATGCT.

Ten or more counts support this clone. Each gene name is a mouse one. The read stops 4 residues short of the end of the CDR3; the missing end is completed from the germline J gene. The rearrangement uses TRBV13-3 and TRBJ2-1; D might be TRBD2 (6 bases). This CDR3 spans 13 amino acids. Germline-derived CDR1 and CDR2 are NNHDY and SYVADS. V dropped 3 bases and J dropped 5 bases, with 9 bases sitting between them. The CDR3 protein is CASSGDSDAEQFF. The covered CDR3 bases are TGTGCCAGCAGTGGGGACTCTGATGCT.

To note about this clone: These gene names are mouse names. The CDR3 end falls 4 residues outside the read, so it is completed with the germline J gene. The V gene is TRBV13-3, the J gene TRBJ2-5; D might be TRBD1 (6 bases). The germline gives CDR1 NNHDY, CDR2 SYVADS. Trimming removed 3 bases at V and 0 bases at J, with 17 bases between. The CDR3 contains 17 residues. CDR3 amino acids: CASSGSGEGLNQDTQYF. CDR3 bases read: TGTGCCAGCAGTGGGTCAGGGGAGGGTCTTAACCAAGAC.

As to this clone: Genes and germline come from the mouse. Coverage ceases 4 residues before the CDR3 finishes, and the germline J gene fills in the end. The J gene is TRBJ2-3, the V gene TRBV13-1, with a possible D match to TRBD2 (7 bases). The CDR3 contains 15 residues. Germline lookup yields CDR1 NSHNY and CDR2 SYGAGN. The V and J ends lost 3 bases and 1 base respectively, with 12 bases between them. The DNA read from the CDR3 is TGTGCCAGCAGTGGGAGGGGGGGTGGTGCAGAA. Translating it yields CASSGRGGGAE. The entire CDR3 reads CASSGRGGGAETLYF.

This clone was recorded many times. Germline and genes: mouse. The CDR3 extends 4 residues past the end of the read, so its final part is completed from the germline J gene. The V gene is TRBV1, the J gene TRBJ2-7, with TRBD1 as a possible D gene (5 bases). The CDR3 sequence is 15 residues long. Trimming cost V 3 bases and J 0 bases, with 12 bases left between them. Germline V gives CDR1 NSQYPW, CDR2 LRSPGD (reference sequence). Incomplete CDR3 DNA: TGCACCTGCAGTGCCGAGGGGAGAAGCTCCTAT. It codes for CTCSAEGRSSY. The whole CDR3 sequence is CTCSAEGRSSYEQYF.

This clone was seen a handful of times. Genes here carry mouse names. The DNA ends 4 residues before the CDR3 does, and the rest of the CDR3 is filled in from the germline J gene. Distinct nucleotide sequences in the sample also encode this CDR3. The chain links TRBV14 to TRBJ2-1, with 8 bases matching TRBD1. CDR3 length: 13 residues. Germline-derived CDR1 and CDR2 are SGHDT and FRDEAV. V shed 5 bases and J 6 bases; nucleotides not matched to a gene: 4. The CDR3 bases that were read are TGTGCCAGCAGCCCTGACAGGGGTGCT. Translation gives CASSPDRGA. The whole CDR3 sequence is CASSPDRGAEQFF.

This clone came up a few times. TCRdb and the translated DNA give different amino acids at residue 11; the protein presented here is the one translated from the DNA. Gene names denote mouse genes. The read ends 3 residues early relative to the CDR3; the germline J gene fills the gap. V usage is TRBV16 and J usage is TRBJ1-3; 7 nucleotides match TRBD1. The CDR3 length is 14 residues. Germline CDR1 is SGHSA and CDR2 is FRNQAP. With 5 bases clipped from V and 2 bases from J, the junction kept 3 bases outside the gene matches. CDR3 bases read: TGTGCAAGCAGCCAAACAGGGGCTGGAAATACG. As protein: CASSQTGAGNT. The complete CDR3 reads CASSQTGAGNTLYF.

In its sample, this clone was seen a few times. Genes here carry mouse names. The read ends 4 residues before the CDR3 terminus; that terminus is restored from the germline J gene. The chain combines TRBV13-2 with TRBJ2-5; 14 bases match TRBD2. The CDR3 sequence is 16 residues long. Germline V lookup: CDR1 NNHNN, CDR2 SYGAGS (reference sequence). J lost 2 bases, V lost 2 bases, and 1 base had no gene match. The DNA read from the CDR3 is TGTGCCAGCGGTGAGGGGACTGGGGGGGCCCAAGAC. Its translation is CASGEGTGGAQD. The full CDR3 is CASGEGTGGAQDTQYF.

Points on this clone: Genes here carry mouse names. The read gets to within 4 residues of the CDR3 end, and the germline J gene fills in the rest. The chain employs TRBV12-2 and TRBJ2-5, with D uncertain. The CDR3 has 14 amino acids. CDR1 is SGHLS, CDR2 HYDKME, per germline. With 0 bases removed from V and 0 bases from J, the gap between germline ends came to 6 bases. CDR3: CASSLSLNQDTQYF. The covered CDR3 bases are TGTGCCAGCTCTCTCTCCCTGAACCAAGAC.

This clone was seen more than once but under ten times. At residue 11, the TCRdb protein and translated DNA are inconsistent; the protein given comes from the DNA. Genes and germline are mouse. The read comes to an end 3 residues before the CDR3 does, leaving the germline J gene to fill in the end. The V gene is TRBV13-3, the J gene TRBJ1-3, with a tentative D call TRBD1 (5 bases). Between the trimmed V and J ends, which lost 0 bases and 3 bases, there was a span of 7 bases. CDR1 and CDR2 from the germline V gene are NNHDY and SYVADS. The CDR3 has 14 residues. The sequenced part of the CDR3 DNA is TGTGCCAGCAGTGATGTTCAGGGTGGAAATACG. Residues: CASSDVQGGNT. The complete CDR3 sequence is CASSDVQGGNTLYF.

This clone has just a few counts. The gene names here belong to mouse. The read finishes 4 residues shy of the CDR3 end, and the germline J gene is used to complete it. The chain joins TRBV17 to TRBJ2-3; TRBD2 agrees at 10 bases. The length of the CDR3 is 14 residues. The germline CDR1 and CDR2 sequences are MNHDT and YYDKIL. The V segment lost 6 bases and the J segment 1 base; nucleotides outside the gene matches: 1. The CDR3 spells CASRGTGGAETLYF. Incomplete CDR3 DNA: TGTGCTAGCAGAGGGACTGGGGGTGCAGAA. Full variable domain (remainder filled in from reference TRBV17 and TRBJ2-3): DTTVKQNPRYKLARVGKPVNLICSQTMNHDTMYWYQKKPNQAPKLLLFYYDKILNREADTFEKFQSSRPNNSFCSLYIGSAGLEYSAMYLCASRGTGGAETLYFGSGTRLTVL.

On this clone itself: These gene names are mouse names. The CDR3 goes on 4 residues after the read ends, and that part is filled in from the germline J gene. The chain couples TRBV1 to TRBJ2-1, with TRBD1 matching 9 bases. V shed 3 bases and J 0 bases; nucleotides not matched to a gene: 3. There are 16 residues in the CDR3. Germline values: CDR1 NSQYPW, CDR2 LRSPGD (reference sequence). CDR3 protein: CTCSAKTGGNYAEQFF. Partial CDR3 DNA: TGCACCTGCAGTGCGAAGACAGGGGGTAACTATGCT.

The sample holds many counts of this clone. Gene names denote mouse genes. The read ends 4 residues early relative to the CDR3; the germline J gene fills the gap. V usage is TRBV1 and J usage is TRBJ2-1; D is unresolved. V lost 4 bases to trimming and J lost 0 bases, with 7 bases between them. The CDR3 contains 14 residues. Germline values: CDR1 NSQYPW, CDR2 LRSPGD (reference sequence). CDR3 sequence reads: CTCSGHLNYAEQFF. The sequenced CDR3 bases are TGCACCTGCAGTGGACATCTTAACTATGCT.

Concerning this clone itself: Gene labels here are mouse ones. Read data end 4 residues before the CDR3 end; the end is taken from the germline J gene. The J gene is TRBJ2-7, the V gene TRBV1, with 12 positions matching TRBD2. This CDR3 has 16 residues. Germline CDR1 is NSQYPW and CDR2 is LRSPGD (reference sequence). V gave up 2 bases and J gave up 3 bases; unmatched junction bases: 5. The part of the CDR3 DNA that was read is TGCACCTGCAGTGCACGAGGACTGGGGGGGGACTAT. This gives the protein CTCSARGLGGDY. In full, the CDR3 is CTCSARGLGGDYEQYF.

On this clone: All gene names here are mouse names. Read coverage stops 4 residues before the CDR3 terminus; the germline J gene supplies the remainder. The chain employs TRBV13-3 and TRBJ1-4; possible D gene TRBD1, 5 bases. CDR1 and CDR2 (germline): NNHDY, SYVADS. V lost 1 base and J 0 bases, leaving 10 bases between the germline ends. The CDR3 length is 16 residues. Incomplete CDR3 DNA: TGTGCCAGCAGTGATTGGGGGATGGTTTCCAACGAA. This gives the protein CASSDWGMVSNE. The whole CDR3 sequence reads CASSDWGMVSNERLFF.

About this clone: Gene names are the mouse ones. The covered CDR3 bases are TGTGCCAGCAGTGATGTCTGGGGGGGTTTTCAAAAC. Amino acid sequence: CASSDVWGGFQN. The CDR3, in full, reads CASSDVWGGFQNTLYF. The chain has TRBV13-3 and TRBJ2-4; the match to TRBD2 covers 9 bases. The read terminates 4 residues before the CDR3 end, so the remaining end is supplied by the germline J gene. J gave up 2 bases and V 0 bases, and 4 bases lay outside the gene matches. Looked up from germline, CDR1 is NNHDY and CDR2 is SYVADS. The CDR3 loop spans 16 amino acids. The full variable domain, in which reference TRBV13-3 and TRBJ2-4 provide the parts outside the CDR3, is EAAVTQSPRSKVAVTGGKVTLSCHQTNNHDYMYWYRQDTGHGLRLIHYSYVADSTEKGDIPDGYKASRPSQENFSLILELASLSQTAVYFCASSDVWGGFQNTLYFGAGTRLSVL.

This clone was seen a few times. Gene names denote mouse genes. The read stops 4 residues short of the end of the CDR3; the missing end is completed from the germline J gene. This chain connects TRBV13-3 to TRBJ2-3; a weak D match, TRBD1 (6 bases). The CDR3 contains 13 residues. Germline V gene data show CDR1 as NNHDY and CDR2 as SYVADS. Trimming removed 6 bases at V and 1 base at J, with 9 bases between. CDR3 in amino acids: CASKEGGAETLYF. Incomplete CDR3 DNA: TGTGCCAGCAAGGAGGGGGGTGCAGAA.

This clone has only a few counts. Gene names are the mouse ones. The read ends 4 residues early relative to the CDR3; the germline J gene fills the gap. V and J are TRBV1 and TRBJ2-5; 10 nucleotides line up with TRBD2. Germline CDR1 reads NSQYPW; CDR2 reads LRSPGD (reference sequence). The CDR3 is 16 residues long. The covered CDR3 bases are TGCACCTGCAGTGCAGATCCCGGGACTGGGGTAGAC. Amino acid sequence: CTCSADPGTGVD. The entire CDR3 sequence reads CTCSADPGTGVDTQYF.

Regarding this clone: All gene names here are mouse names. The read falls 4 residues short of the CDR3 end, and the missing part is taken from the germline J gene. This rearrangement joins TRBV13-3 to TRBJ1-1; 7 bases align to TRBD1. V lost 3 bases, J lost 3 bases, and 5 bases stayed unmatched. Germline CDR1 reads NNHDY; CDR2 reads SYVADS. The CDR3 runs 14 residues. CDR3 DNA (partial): TGTGCCAGCAGTGTTAACAGGGGTTACACA. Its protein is CASSVNRGYT. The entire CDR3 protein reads CASSVNRGYTEVFF.

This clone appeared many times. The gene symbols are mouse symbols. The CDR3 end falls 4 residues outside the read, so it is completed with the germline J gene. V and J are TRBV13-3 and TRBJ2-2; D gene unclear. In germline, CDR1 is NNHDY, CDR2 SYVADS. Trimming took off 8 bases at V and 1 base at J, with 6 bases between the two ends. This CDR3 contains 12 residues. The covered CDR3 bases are TGTGCCAGTGAAGGAAACACCGGG. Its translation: CASEGNTG. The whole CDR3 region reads CASEGNTGQLYF.

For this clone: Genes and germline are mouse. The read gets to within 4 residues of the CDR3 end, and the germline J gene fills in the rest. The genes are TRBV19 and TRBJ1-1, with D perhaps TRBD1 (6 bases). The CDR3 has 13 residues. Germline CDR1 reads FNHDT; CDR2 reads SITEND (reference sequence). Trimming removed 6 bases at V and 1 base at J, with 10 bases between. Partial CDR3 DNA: TGTGCCAGCACCGCAGGGGAAAACACA. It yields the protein CASTAGENT. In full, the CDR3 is CASTAGENTEVFF.

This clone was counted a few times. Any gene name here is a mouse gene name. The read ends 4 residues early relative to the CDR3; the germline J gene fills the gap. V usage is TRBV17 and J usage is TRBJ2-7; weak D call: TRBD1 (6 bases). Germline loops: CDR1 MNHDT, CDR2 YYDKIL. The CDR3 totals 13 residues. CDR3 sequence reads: CASSSYRVNEQYF. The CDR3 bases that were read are TGTGCTAGCAGTAGCTACAGGGTTAAT.

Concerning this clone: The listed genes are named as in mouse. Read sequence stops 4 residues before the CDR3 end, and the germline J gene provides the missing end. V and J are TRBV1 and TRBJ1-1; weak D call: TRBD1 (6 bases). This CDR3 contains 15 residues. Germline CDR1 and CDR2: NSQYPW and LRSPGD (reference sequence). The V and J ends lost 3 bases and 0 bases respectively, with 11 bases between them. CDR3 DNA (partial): TGCACCTGCAGTGCGGGGACATACACAAACACA. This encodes CTCSAGTYTNT. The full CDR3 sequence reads CTCSAGTYTNTEVFF.